Below, 7 T cell receptor beta chains from the same sample are listed, as sequenced in a study of Graves' ophthalmopathy and Graves' hyperthyroidism. Amplified TCR beta CDR3 regions were obtained using RNA transcripts as template. RT-PCR with HTBI primers came first, then second-round multiplex PCR. One entry per CDR3 protein, called by TCRdb with MiXCR from the multiplex PCR reads. The sample consists of a few hundred thousand distinct CDR3 sequences, 15% of them appearing once. The source material was peripheral blood. The source of these receptors is a woman under 30 with stable Graves' hyperthyroidism.

This clonotype was observed a single time. The CDR3 sequence: CASSSPAANNYEQYF. CDR3 DNA sequence: TGTGCCAGCAGTTCCCCGGCAGCGAACAACTACGAGCAGTACTTC. The chain has TRBV28 and TRBJ2-7, with D unclear. Deletions cut 4 bases from V and 3 bases from J, with 16 bases between. The germline V gene encodes CDR1 MDHEN and CDR2 SYDVKM. The CDR3 is 15 residues long.

This clonotype was seen at least ten times. This chain connects TRBV6-2 or TRBV6-3 to TRBJ1-1; D might be TRBD1 (5 bases). With 7 bases removed from V and 5 bases from J, the gap between germline ends came to 23 bases. The CDR3 sequence is 16 residues long. Germline CDR1 MNHEY, CDR2 SVGEGT. DNA of the CDR3: TGTGCCAGCACCGGGGGGGGATTAGACGGGAGTACTGAAGCTTTCTTT. This encodes CASTGGGLDGSTEAFF.

This clonotype was observed at least ten times. The J gene is TRBJ1-6, the V gene TRBV6-5, with unresolved D. CDR1 and CDR2 (germline): MNHEY, SVGAGI. V was cut by 2 bases and J by 8 bases, with 10 bases left in between. The CDR3 is 14 amino acids. CDR3 nucleotide sequence: TGTGCCAGCAGTTACCACTCTAGAGATTCACCCCTCCACTTT. Translated: CASSYHSRDSPLHF.

This clonotype appeared many times. The CDR3 region has the DNA TGTGCCAGCAGCCCCAGACGGGGGGCAAGGCGCACCAACTATGGCTACACCTTC. It codes for CASSPRRGARRTNYGYTF. The chain links TRBV9 to TRBJ1-2, with a possible D match to TRBD1 (6 bases). V was pared by 4 bases and J by 2 bases, with 24 bases between. Per the germline V gene, CDR1 is SGDLS and CDR2 is YYNGEE. The CDR3 is made up of 18 amino acids.

This clonotype was seen at least ten times. The rearrangement uses TRBV7-9 and TRBJ1-2; unclear D gene. This CDR3 has 13 residues. V lost 1 base and J lost 7, with 10 bases in between. Germline lookup yields CDR1 SEHNR and CDR2 FQNEAQ (reference sequence). This CDR3 reads CASSLEGSFGYTF. CDR3 DNA sequence: TGTGCCAGCAGCTTAGAGGGTAGCTTTGGCTACACCTTC. The whole variable domain, remainder taken from reference TRBV7-9 and TRBJ1-2, is DTGVSQNPRHKITKRGQNVTFRCDPISEHNRLYWYRQTLGQGPEFLTYFQNEAQLEKSRLLSDRFSAERPKGSFSTLEIQRTEQGDSAMYLCASSLEGSFGYTFGSGTRLTVV.

The sample holds a few counts of this clonotype. V gene TRBV2 combines with J gene TRBJ2-2; D may be TRBD2 (7 bases). V shed 7 bases and J shed 1 base, with 16 bases lying between them. The CDR3 runs to 16 residues. CDR1 is SNHLY, CDR2 FYNNEI, per germline. The CDR3 coding sequence is TGTGCCAGCATAGGGGGGGCTAGCGGGAACACCGGGGAGCTGTTTTTT. It specifies CASIGGASGNTGELFF.

This clonotype was seen at least ten times. The chain uses TRBV19 and TRBJ2-2, with a possible D match to TRBD2 (6 bases). Trimming took 10 bases from V and 8 from J, leaving 23 bases between them. CDR1 is LNHDA and CDR2 is SQIVND in the germline V gene (reference sequence). The CDR3 sequence is 15 residues long. CDR3: CATSRDSIFPGELFF. In DNA form, the CDR3 reads TGTGCCACCTCCCGGGACTCCATCTTTCCGGGGGAGCTGTTTTTT.